The rows below give T cell receptor beta chains drawn from one sample of a study of identical twins. TCRdb redid the calling of the 5' RACE reads with MiXCR, one entry per CDR3 protein. The data contain around 480,000 distinct CDR3 sequences, more than 13% of them seen just once; the ten biggest clones take up about 0.53%. This sample also appeared in a second study, on yellow fever vaccine responses in identical twins.

Sequencing was done on a sample of CD4+ T cells sorted from blood. The receptors were sampled from a woman in her late teens or twenties in good health. Both conserved end residues are part of each CDR3. Fields, in order: J gene, V gene, D gene, clone size, CDR3 DNA, CDR3 protein. A D gene is named only where the DNA matches it firmly. A clone size is listed for some rows: how often the clone was seen (once, few, many), or a class if it is expanded.

J: TRBJ2-1
V: TRBV3-1
D: .
size: .
DNA: TGTGCCAGCAGCCAAGTTTCCAGGGACTTCAACAATGAGCAGTTCTTC
CDR3: CASSQVSRDFNNEQFF

J: TRBJ2-6
V: TRBV7-6
D: TRBD1
size: .
DNA: TGTGCCAGCAGCCCTCGGACAGGGACAAGCCCCTCTGGGGCCAACGTCCTGACTTTC
CDR3: CASSPRTGTSPSGANVLTF

J: TRBJ2-2
V: TRBV7-9
D: TRBD1
size: .
DNA: TGTGCCAGCAGCTTAGACAGGGGTCTCGTCGGGGAGCTGTTTTTT
CDR3: CASSLDRGLVGELFF

J: TRBJ2-3
V: TRBV18
D: TRBD1
size: few
DNA: TGTGCCAGCTCACGCGACAGGGGAAACACAGATACGCAGTATTTT
CDR3: CASSRDRGNTDTQYF

J: TRBJ2-1
V: TRBV6-1
D: .
size: few
DNA: TGTGCCAGCAACCAGACAGGGAGGGGTGAGCAGTTCTTC
CDR3: CASNQTGRGEQFF

J: TRBJ2-4
V: TRBV10-3
D: .
size: few
DNA: TGTGCCATCAGTGAGTCTGTAGACATTCAGTACTTC
CDR3: CAISESVDIQYF

J: TRBJ2-1
V: TRBV12-3/TRBV12-4
D: .
size: many
DNA: TGTGCCAGCAAGGCATCGGATGAGCAGTTCTTC
CDR3: CASKASDEQFF

J: TRBJ2-2
V: TRBV5-1
D: .
size: .
DNA: TGTGCCAGCAGCTCTAGTGGGGGTACCGGGGAGCTGTTTTTT
CDR3: CASSSSGGTGELFF

J: TRBJ2-1
V: TRBV7-9
D: .
size: .
DNA: TGTGCCAGCGGCCCCGGGCAGGGTAGGACGTATGGCGGTACCTACAATGAGCAGTTCTTC
CDR3: CASGPGQGRTYGGTYNEQFF

J: TRBJ2-7
V: TRBV6-5
D: .
size: .
DNA: TGTGCCAGCAGTTACGTTGGGGGACCCTACGAGCAGTACTTC
CDR3: CASSYVGGPYEQYF

J: TRBJ2-1
V: TRBV20-1
D: TRBD2
size: .
DNA: TGCAGTGCTACCGGACTAGCGGGGGGGTTTGGTGAGCAGTTCTTC
CDR3: CSATGLAGGFGEQFF

J: TRBJ2-7
V: TRBV20-1
D: TRBD1
size: .
DNA: TGCAGTGCCCAAGCCGGGGGGGACAGGGGGTTCACTAGGTTCTACGAGCAGTACTTC
CDR3: CSAQAGGDRGFTRFYEQYF

J: TRBJ2-7
V: TRBV5-4
D: .
size: few
DNA: TGTGCCAGCGCAAGGGGTTGGGGGTCCGAATACGAGCAGTACTTC
CDR3: CASARGWGSEYEQYF

J: TRBJ2-7
V: TRBV2
D: .
size: few
DNA: TGTGCCAGCAGTCAGGGACGGACCTACGAGCAGTACTTC
CDR3: CASSQGRTYEQYF

J: TRBJ2-5
V: TRBV10-2
D: TRBD2
size: .
DNA: TGCGCCAGCAGTGTAGCGGGAGAGCTTGAGACCCAGTACTTC
CDR3: CASSVAGELETQYF

J: TRBJ2-5
V: TRBV5-1
D: TRBD1
size: .
DNA: TGCGCCAGCAGCTTGTCCCCGGGACAGGGTTCTCTCTTC
CDR3: CASSLSPGQGSLF

J: TRBJ2-5
V: TRBV29-1
D: .
size: few
DNA: TGCAGCGTTGGACAGGCTGGGGAGACCCAGTACTTC
CDR3: CSVGQAGETQYF

J: TRBJ1-1
V: TRBV6-1
D: .
size: .
DNA: TGTGCCAGCAGTGGGACAGTCAGAGCTGAAGCTTTCTTT
CDR3: CASSGTVRAEAFF

J: TRBJ1-3
V: TRBV20-1
D: TRBD1
size: .
DNA: TGCAGTGCCACACCGGGACAGACCTCTGGAAACACCATATATTTT
CDR3: CSATPGQTSGNTIYF

J: TRBJ1-3
V: TRBV28
D: .
size: few
DNA: TGTGCCAGCAATCCAACCAAGACGGTAGGAAACACCATATATTTT
CDR3: CASNPTKTVGNTIYF

J: TRBJ2-3
V: TRBV20-1
D: TRBD2
size: few
DNA: TGCAGTGCAGCCCTCCTAGCGGCCACAACAGATACGCAGTATTTT
CDR3: CSAALLAATTDTQYF

J: TRBJ2-3
V: TRBV13
D: .
size: .
DNA: TGTGCCAGCAGCGATGGGGGGCCTAGCACAGATACGCAGTATTTT
CDR3: CASSDGGPSTDTQYF

J: TRBJ2-7
V: TRBV6-8
D: .
size: .
DNA: TGTGCCAGCAGTTACGGTTCGGGGTTCTACGAGCAGTACTTC
CDR3: CASSYGSGFYEQYF

J: TRBJ2-7
V: TRBV7-9
D: .
size: .
DNA: TGTGCCAGCAGCCGACCCGGGAGTTCCTACGAGCAGTACTTC
CDR3: CASSRPGSSYEQYF

J: TRBJ2-5
V: TRBV6-4
D: TRBD2
size: .
DNA: TGTGCCAGCCTGGGACTAGCGGGGATGGGTCAAGAGACCCAGTACTTC
CDR3: CASLGLAGMGQETQYF